Presented here are 27 T cell receptor beta chains from one specimen sequenced in a study of blood T cell repertoires in COVID-19 (dated by TCRdb to 2020 to 2022). The receptor library was made with the immunoSEQ multiplex PCR assay. In its TCRdb copy, this immuneACCESS table keeps in-frame sequences only and misses some clones. Where compared with another copy, unresolved V genes explain less than half of these, and the others have no known cause. A total of 70,000 to 85,000 clones appear in this sample, about 88% of them only once. The top ten hold about 9.8% of the sample. The specimen sequenced was peripheral blood. Receptor source: a human donor in a cohort sampled during active COVID-19.

The J gene is TRBJ2-1, the V gene TRBV24-1; the match to TRBD2 covers 11 bases. CDR1 KGHDR and CDR2 SFDVKD come from the germline V gene. V was clipped by 5 bases and J by 4 bases; unmatched bases: 3. This CDR3 region has 15 residues. The CDR3 DNA reads as TGTGCCACCAGTGTTGGGACTAGCGGATACAATGAGCAGTTCTTC. Protein product: CATSVGTSGYNEQFF.

CDR3 nucleotide sequence: TGCGCCAGCAGCCAAGATGTGGGACTAGGCACAGATACGCAGTATTTT. Residues: CASSQDVGLGTDTQYF. J is TRBJ2-3 and V is TRBV4-3; TRBD2 matches 8 bases. With V trimmed by 0 bases and J by 1 base, 3 bases remained unmatched. The germline V gene encodes CDR1 LGHNA and CDR2 YSLEER. The CDR3 runs to 16 residues.

A few counts support this clone. J is TRBJ2-7 and V is TRBV7-9; no clear D. CDR3 length: 12 amino acids. Trimming removed 4 bases from V and 7 bases from J, with 11 bases in between. From germline, CDR1 is SEHNR and CDR2 FQNEAQ (reference sequence). CDR3 sequence (DNA): TGTGCCAGCAGCTCGCGTAATTGGGAGCAGTACTTC. Translation gives CASSSRNWEQYF. Full variable domain (rest looked up from reference TRBV7-9 and TRBJ2-7): DTGVSQNPRHKITKRGQNVTFRCDPISEHNRLYWYRQTLGQGPEFLTYFQNEAQLEKSRLLSDRFSAERPKGSFSTLEIQRTEQGDSAMYLCASSSRNWEQYFGPGTRLTVT.

Notes on this clone: At one boundary the junction diverges from the germline segment, which might be a read error. The rearrangement uses TRBV6-4 and TRBJ2-7; 7 nucleotides align to TRBD1. From germline, CDR1 is MRHNA and CDR2 SNTAGT. This CDR3 is built from 13 residues. This CDR3 is CASSHSGGGEQYF. CDR3 DNA: TGTGCCAGCAGTCACTCAGGGGGTGGGGAGCAGTACTTC.

The V gene is TRBV12-3 or TRBV12-4, the J gene TRBJ1-6; D gene unclear. Trimming took off 3 bases at V and 7 bases at J, with 7 bases between the two ends. The CDR3 is 13 amino acids. Here the CDR3 reads CASSFTENSPLHF. In DNA form, the CDR3 reads TGTGCCAGCAGTTTTACAGAGAATTCACCCCTCCACTTT.

This chain connects TRBV13 to TRBJ1-1; 8 nucleotides line up with TRBD1. The CDR3 totals 15 residues. Looked up from germline, CDR1 is PRHDT and CDR2 is FYEKMQ (reference sequence). The junction had 7 bases not matched to a gene; V was cut back by 2 bases and J by 5 bases. The CDR3 sequence is CASSLLAGGRTEAFF. The DNA for the CDR3 is TGTGCCAGCAGCTTATTAGCAGGGGGCCGAACTGAAGCTTTCTTT.

Here the CDR3 reads CASGQEAIALYEQYF. The CDR3 DNA reads TGTGCCAGCGGACAGGAAGCTATAGCATTATACGAGCAGTACTTC. The chain recombines TRBV6-5 with TRBJ2-7; the match to TRBD1 covers 7 bases. This CDR3 comprises 15 residues. Germline assignment: CDR1 MNHEY and CDR2 SVGAGI. With V trimmed by 8 bases and J by 4 bases, 14 bases remained unmatched.

The rearrangement joins TRBV28 to TRBJ2-6; tentatively, D is TRBD1 (5 bases). The CDR3 runs to 18 residues. The germline V gene has CDR1 MDHEN and CDR2 SYDVKM. Trimming left V 2 bases short and J 0 bases short, with 14 bases between. CDR3 coding DNA: TGTGCCAGCAGTTTAATAAGCAGGGCCAGCTCTGGGGCCAACGTCCTGACTTTC. The encoded protein is CASSLISRASSGANVLTF.

V gene TRBV27 combines with J gene TRBJ2-7, with D possibly matching TRBD2 (6 bases). This CDR3 comprises 16 residues. The V end was cut by 5 bases, the J end by 2 bases, with 19 bases between. Germline V gene data show CDR1 as MNHEY and CDR2 as SMNVEV (reference sequence). The CDR3 nucleotides are TGTGCCAGCAGTAAACAGACCGGGACTCCCCCCTACGAGCAGTACTTC. Its protein product is CASSKQTGTPPYEQYF.

V usage is TRBV6-6 and J usage is TRBJ1-2; D remains unclear. The germline CDR1 and CDR2 sequences are MNHNY and SVGAGI (reference sequence). V was cut by 0 bases and J by 4 bases, with 9 bases left in between. CDR3 length equals 14 residues. The CDR3 here is CASSYSKGVYGYTF. CDR3 nucleotides: TGTGCCAGCAGTTACTCGAAAGGAGTCTATGGCTACACCTTC.

The chain has TRBV6-5 and TRBJ1-6; 7 nucleotides match TRBD1. Germline values: CDR1 MNHEY, CDR2 SVGAGI. This CDR3 is 13 amino acids long. After removal of 11 bases from V and 7 bases from J, the junction contained 8 bases not matched to a gene. The CDR3 sequence: CAAQGSGNSPLHF. In DNA form, the CDR3 reads TGTGCCGCACAGGGGAGTGGGAATTCACCCCTCCACTTT.

The J gene is TRBJ1-2, the V gene TRBV14; no clear D. The V end lost 5 bases, the J end lost 4 bases, and 14 bases lay between the germline ends. The CDR3 contains 14 residues. Germline V gene lookup returns CDR1 SGHDN and CDR2 FVKESK. DNA for the CDR3: TGTGCCAGCAGCTCTGCGAGGCGAGCCTATGGCTACACCTTC. Amino acids: CASSSARRAYGYTF.

The DNA for the CDR3 is TGTGCCAGCAGTGCAACGGGACTAGCGGGATACGAGCAGTACTTC. Its translation is CASSATGLAGYEQYF. This chain uses TRBV6-6 with TRBJ2-7, with 13 nucleotides matching TRBD2. The germline CDR1 and CDR2 sequences are MNHNY and SVGAGI (reference sequence). The CDR3 extends over 15 amino acids. The V and J ends lost 5 bases and 4 bases, in that order; junction bases with no gene match: 5.

V gene TRBV7-9 combines with J gene TRBJ1-1, with D possibly being TRBD1 (5 bases). Germline V gene sequence: CDR1 SEHNR, CDR2 FQNEAQ (reference sequence). V was cut by 5 bases and J by 7 bases, with 14 bases left in between. This CDR3 spans 13 amino acids. CDR3 sequence reads: CASSPEIDSEAFF. The CDR3 bases are TGTGCCAGCAGCCCGGAAATTGACAGTGAAGCTTTCTTT.

This chain uses TRBV7-2 with TRBJ1-3; D remains ambiguous. This CDR3 spans 14 amino acids. In germline, CDR1 is SGHTA, CDR2 FQGNSA. Trimming cost V 3 bases and J 1 base, with 7 bases left between them. The CDR3 nucleotides read TGTGCCAGCAGCTTCCGGGATTCTGGAAACACCATATATTTT. Translation gives CASSFRDSGNTIYF. The whole variable domain, filled in from reference TRBV7-2 and TRBJ1-3, reads GAGVSQSPSNKVTEKGKDVELRCDPISGHTALYWYRQSLGQGLEFLIYFQGNSAPDKSGLPSDRFSAERTGGSVSTLTIQRTQQEDSAVYLCASSFRDSGNTIYFGEGSWLTVV.

V and J are TRBV15 and TRBJ2-1, with 9 bases lining up with TRBD2. The V gene end was trimmed by 0 bases and the J gene end by 10 bases; junction bases not matched to a gene: 10. CDR1 LNHNV and CDR2 YYDKDF come from the germline V gene (reference sequence). CDR3 length: 16 amino acids. CDR3 in amino acids: CATSRDFGLAHLEQFF. Written as DNA, the CDR3 is TGTGCCACCAGCAGAGATTTTGGACTAGCGCATCTCGAGCAGTTCTTC.

This clone came up once. This chain links TRBV7-9 with TRBJ1-4; possibly TRBD1 for D (5 bases). CDR1 and CDR2 from the germline V gene are SEHNR and FQNEAQ (reference sequence). The CDR3 has 13 amino acids. V was shortened by 4 bases and J by 7 bases, with 10 bases between the two germline ends. CDR3 coding DNA: TGTGCCAGCAGCTATCAGGGTGGTGAAAAACTGTTTTTT. Protein product: CASSYQGGEKLFF.

This sequence joins TRBV28 and TRBJ2-3; possibly TRBD2 for D (5 bases). CDR3 length equals 15 residues. V was clipped by 5 bases and J by 6 bases, with 18 bases between them. Germline V CDR1 and CDR2: MDHEN, SYDVKM. The CDR3 sequence is CASSPIGRRSDTQYF. In DNA, the CDR3 is TGTGCCAGCAGTCCCATAGGGCGGAGGTCGGATACGCAGTATTTT.

V usage is TRBV11-2 and J usage is TRBJ2-1; 14 nucleotides agree with TRBD2. The CDR3 is 14 residues long. The germline V gene has CDR1 SGHAT and CDR2 FQNNGV. Germline trimming cut 5 bases from V and 13 bases from J; bases unmatched to any gene: 7. The chain's CDR3 is CASSSQGLAGAQFF. The CDR3 DNA reads as TGTGCCAGCAGCAGCCAGGGACTAGCGGGAGCTCAGTTCTTC.

This sequence joins TRBV19 and TRBJ2-7; D may be TRBD1 (5 bases). Germline V gene lookup returns CDR1 LNHDA and CDR2 SQIVND (reference sequence). The ends were cut back, 6 bases at V and 5 bases at J, with 8 bases in the middle. This CDR3 spans 11 amino acids. The CDR3 is CASRLGDEQYF. DNA for the CDR3: TGTGCCAGTAGATTAGGGGACGAGCAGTACTTC.

The chain is built from TRBV11-2 and TRBJ2-3; D possibly corresponds to TRBD2 (5 bases). The V end lost 4 bases, the J end lost 5 bases, and 10 bases lay between the germline ends. Looked up from germline, CDR1 is SGHAT and CDR2 is FQNNGV. The CDR3 is 13 residues long. The CDR3 DNA sequence: TGTGCCAGCAGCTCCCGACGGGGAGATACGCAGTATTTT. Its protein is CASSSRRGDTQYF.

This chain joins TRBV5-4 and TRBJ2-5; possible D gene TRBD1, 6 bases. The CDR3 spans 14 residues. The germline V gene has CDR1 SGHNT and CDR2 YYREEE (reference sequence). Trimming took 4 bases from V and 4 from J, leaving 14 bases between them. In DNA form, the CDR3 reads TGTGCCAGCAGCGTGTTCCACAGGGTAGAGACCCAGTACTTC. Protein sequence: CASSVFHRVETQYF.

This chain joins TRBV5-8 and TRBJ2-7, with a possible D match to TRBD1 (5 bases). CDR3 size: 15 residues. With 0 bases removed from V and 5 bases from J, the gap between germline ends came to 15 bases. CDR1 and CDR2 (germline): SGHTS, YDEGEE. CDR3 nucleotide sequence: TGTGCCAGCAGCTTGGCTGGACACAAACGGAACGAGCAGTACTTC. Protein: CASSLAGHKRNEQYF.

The V gene is TRBV5-4, the J gene TRBJ2-1, with 8 bases fitting TRBD2. CDR3 length: 16 amino acids. Trimming cost V 3 bases and J 5 bases; bases outside gene matches: 10. Looked up from germline, CDR1 is SGHNT and CDR2 is YYREEE (reference sequence). In DNA, the CDR3 is TGTGCCAGCAGCTCGGGGGGGGCAGGAACTAACAATGAGCAGTTCTTC. This encodes CASSSGGAGTNNEQFF.

The chain has TRBV7-9 and TRBJ2-5; 14 bases agree with TRBD2. Trimming took 1 base from V and 6 from J; bases not matched to a gene: 13. CDR3 length: 19 residues. Per germline, CDR1 SEHNR and CDR2 FQNEAQ (reference sequence). In nucleotides, the CDR3 is TGTGCCAGCAGCTTAGGTCCGGGACTAGCGGGAGTCGGTATGAAGACCCAGTACTTC. Its protein is CASSLGPGLAGVGMKTQYF.

The genes are TRBV9 and TRBJ2-5, with 7 positions matching TRBD1. The V and J ends lost 3 bases and 2 bases, in that order; junction bases with no gene match: 4. The length of the CDR3 is 14 residues. The V gene's germline CDR1 is SGDLS and CDR2 YYNGEE. CDR3 DNA: TGTGCCAGCAGCGCCGGGACAGAGCAAGAGACCCAGTACTTC. This gives the protein CASSAGTEQETQYF.

The chain combines TRBV7-3 with TRBJ2-1, with TRBD2 identical over 11 bases. This CDR3 region has 16 residues. CDR1 is SGHTA and CDR2 is FQGTGA in the germline V gene. J gave up 6 bases and V 5 bases, and 9 bases lay outside the gene matches. CDR3 residues: CASSLGTSGYLNEQFF. CDR3 bases: TGTGCCAGCAGCCTCGGGACTAGCGGATACCTCAATGAGCAGTTCTTC.